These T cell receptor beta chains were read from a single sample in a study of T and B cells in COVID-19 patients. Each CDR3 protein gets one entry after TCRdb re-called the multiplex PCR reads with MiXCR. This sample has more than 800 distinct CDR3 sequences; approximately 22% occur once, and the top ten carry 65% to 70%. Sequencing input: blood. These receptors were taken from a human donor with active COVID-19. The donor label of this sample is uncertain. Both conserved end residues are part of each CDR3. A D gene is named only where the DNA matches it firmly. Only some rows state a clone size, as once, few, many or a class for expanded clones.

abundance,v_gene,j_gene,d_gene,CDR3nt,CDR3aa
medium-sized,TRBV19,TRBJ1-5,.,TGTGCCAGTTCAGCCGACAGAAATCAGCCCCAGCATTTT,CASSADRNQPQHF
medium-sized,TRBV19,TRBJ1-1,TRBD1,TGTGCCAGTAGGCCCCGGGACAGGGGGCAATTGGACACTGAAGCTTTCTTT,CASRPRDRGQLDTEAFF
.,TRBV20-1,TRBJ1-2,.,TGCAGTGCTACGGGAGTCGGGAGTGACTATGGCTACACCTTC,CSATGVGSDYGYTF
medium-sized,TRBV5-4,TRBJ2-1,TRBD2,TGTGCCAGCAGCTCACTAGCGGGAGGATACAATGAGCAGTTCTTC,CASSSLAGGYNEQFF
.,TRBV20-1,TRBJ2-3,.,TGCAGTGCTAGGCTCCCCCGGGTGAGCACAGATACGCAGTATTTT,CSARLPRVSTDTQYF
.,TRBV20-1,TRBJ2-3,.,TGCAGTGCTTTTAATGTTAGGAGCACAGATACGCAGTATTTT,CSAFNVRSTDTQYF
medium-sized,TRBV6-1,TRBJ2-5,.,TGTGCCAGCAGGCAGCAGTCGGGGGAGACCCAGTACTTC,CASRQQSGETQYF
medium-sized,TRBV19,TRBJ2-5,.,TGTGCCAGTAGTATATTGACCTCGAAGGGAGAGACCCAGTACTTC,CASSILTSKGETQYF
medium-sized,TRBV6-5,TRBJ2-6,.,TGTGCCAGCAGTTCGCTTTCTGGGGCCAACGTCCTGACTTTC,CASSSLSGANVLTF
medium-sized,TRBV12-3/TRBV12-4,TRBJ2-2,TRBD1,TGTGCCAGCACGAAGCGCCCAGGGGGCAGCGGCGGGGAGCTGTTTTTT,CASTKRPGGSGGELFF
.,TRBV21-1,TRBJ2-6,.,TGTGCCAGCAGCAAAGAGGGCACAGAACGCCCCCGCTTCTCTGGGGCCAACGTCCTGACTTTC,CASSKEGTERPRFSGANVLTF
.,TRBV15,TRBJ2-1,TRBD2,TGTGCCACCAGCAGACCAGGGACTAGCGGGAGTTCCTACAATGAGCAGTTCTTC,CATSRPGTSGSSYNEQFF
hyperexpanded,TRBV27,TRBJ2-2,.,TGTGCCAGCAGTTGGTATCAGGGTGGGGAGCTGTTTTTT,CASSWYQGGELFF
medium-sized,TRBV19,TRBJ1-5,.,TGTGCCAGTAGTCCGTGGGGTTTCCGGCCCCAGCATTTT,CASSPWGFRPQHF
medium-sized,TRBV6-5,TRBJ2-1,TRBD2,TGTGCCAGCAGTTACAGTGGGTTGGGGACTAGCCTTGACAATGAGCAGTTCTTC,CASSYSGLGTSLDNEQFF
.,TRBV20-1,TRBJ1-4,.,TGCAGTGCTAGAGGCGAGTCGGGGATCGAAAAACTGTTTTTT,CSARGESGIEKLFF
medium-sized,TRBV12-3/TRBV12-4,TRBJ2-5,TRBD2,TGTGCCAGCAGTTTGTGGGAAGCGGGAGAAGAGACCCAGTACTTC,CASSLWEAGEETQYF
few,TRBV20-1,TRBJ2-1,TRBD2,TGCAGTGCCCCGACTAGCGGGAGCATCCATGAGCAGTTCTTC,CSAPTSGSIHEQFF
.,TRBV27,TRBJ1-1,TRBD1,TGTGCCAGCAGTCTTACAGGGGGCGACACTGAAGCTTTCTTT,CASSLTGGDTEAFF
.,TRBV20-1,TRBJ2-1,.,TGCAGTGCTAGACCGGCGGGCTTCAATGAGCAGTTCTTC,CSARPAGFNEQFF
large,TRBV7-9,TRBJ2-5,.,TGTGCCAGCAGGAACTATCACCAAGAGACCCAGTACTTC,CASRNYHQETQYF
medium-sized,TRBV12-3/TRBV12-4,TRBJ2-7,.,TGTGCCAGCAGTTTGGGCGGGTCGGGCAGCGAGCAGTACTTC,CASSLGGSGSEQYF
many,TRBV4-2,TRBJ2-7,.,TGTGCCAGCAGCCAAGGAAGGCGTAGCGGCTACGAGCAGTACTTC,CASSQGRRSGYEQYF
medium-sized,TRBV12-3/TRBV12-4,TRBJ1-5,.,TGTGCCAGCAGTAGGGAGGGGGGAAATCAGCCCCAGCATTTT,CASSREGGNQPQHF
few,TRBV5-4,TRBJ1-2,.,TGTGCCAGCAGCCGTACTAGGGGGGAGGAGGGCTACACCTTC,CASSRTRGEEGYTF
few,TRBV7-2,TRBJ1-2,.,TGTGCCAGCAGCTTAGAACTGGGACATCACTCCTATGGCTACACCTTC,CASSLELGHHSYGYTF
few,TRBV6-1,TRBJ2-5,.,TGTGCCAGCAGGGGCGGCCCCATATGGGAGACCCAGTACTTC,CASRGGPIWETQYF
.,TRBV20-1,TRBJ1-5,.,TGCAGTGCATGGCGTCAGGGAAGCAATCAGCCCCAGCATTTT,CSAWRQGSNQPQHF
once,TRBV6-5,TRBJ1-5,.,TGTGCCAGCAGTTCCACAGGGAGGGGATGGTATCAGCCCCAGCATTTT,CASSSTGRGWYQPQHF
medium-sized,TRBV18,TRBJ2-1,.,TGTGCCAGCTCACAAACGGGTTATTACAATGAGCAGTTCTTC,CASSQTGYYNEQFF
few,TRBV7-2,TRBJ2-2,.,TGTGCCAGCAGCTATGAAATTAGTTACACCGGGGAGCTGTTTTTT,CASSYEISYTGELFF
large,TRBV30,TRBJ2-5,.,TGTGCCTGGAGTCTTGGGACGACGGAGACCCAGTACTTC,CAWSLGTTETQYF
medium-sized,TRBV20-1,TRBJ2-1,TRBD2,TGCAGTGCTAGAGGTCTCCTAGCGGGAGGTTCCCATGAGCAGTTCTTC,CSARGLLAGGSHEQFF
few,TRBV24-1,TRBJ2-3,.,TGTGCCACCAGTGACGGCCGAAGGGATACGCAGTATTTT,CATSDGRRDTQYF
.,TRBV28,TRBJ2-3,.,TGTGCCAGCAGTGTTTTCGGAGCTACAGATACGCAGTATTTT,CASSVFGATDTQYF
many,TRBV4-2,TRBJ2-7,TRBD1,TGTGCCAGCAGCCCGGAAGCAGGGACAGGGGCACCCTACGAGCAGTACTTC,CASSPEAGTGAPYEQYF